The 27 T cell receptor beta chains listed next were all sequenced from one sample in a study of cytomegalovirus exposure and HLA in healthy donors. The PCR employed 60 Vbeta primers together with 13 Jbeta primers. Measured with immunoSEQ multiplex PCR; TCRdb has only the in-frame clones, and not every one. The repertoire holds nearly 200,000 clones, with around 75% as singletons. Sequenced material: PBMCs. The receptors originated from a male donor in good health and CMV-seropositive.

This clone was picked up one time. The chain couples TRBV15 to TRBJ1-1; 8 nucleotides match TRBD1. Trimming cost V 4 bases and J 1 base; bases outside gene matches: 8. In germline, CDR1 is LNHNV, CDR2 YYDKDF (reference sequence). The CDR3 runs to 16 residues. For the CDR3, the DNA is TGTGCCACCAGCAAAGCCTTCGGGACAGGGAACACTGAAGCTTTCTTT. Amino acids: CATSKAFGTGNTEAFF.

There are a few counts of this clone. The chain has TRBV5-6 and TRBJ2-7; D possibly corresponds to TRBD2 (6 bases). Germline-derived CDR1 and CDR2 are SGHDT and YYEEEE. The length of the CDR3 is 14 residues. Trimming stripped 4 bases from V and 5 bases from J, with 16 bases between. CDR3 residues: CASSADGGRDEQYF. As DNA, the CDR3 is TGTGCCAGCAGCGCGGACGGGGGTAGGGACGAGCAGTACTTC.

The chain has TRBV5-1 and TRBJ2-1; 9 nucleotides match TRBD2. This CDR3 has 17 residues. With V trimmed by 4 bases and J by 5 bases, 13 bases remained unmatched. Germline lookup yields CDR1 SGHRS and CDR2 YFSETQ. The CDR3, as DNA: TGCGCCAGCAGCCTTGACAGGGTGGCTAGCGGGAACAATGAGCAGTTCTTC. Its protein product is CASSLDRVASGNNEQFF.

V is TRBV27 and J is TRBJ1-3; 7 positions agree with TRBD1. CDR3 length: 17 amino acids. V lost 5 bases and J lost 4; bases outside the gene matches: 14. In germline, CDR1 is MNHEY, CDR2 SMNVEV (reference sequence). The CDR3 DNA sequence: TGTGCCAGCAGTCCACGATCGACAGGGTCAACAGGAAACACCATATATTTT. It translates to CASSPRSTGSTGNTIYF.

This clone was detected a few times. Here the CDR3 reads CASSLPAGTSGAYEQYF. For the CDR3, the DNA is TGTGCCAGCAGCTTGCCCGCTGGGACTAGCGGCGCCTACGAGCAGTACTTC. This chain links TRBV11-1 with TRBJ2-7; 11 nucleotides line up with TRBD2. Germline V lookup: CDR1 SGHAT, CDR2 FQDESV (reference sequence). The J segment lost 2 bases and the V segment lost 3 bases, leaving 9 bases of the junction unmatched. CDR3 length: 17 residues.

CDR3 protein: CASSARTGFGNEQFF. DNA for the CDR3: TGTGCCAGCAGCGCCCGGACAGGGTTTGGTAATGAGCAGTTCTTC. This chain connects TRBV9 to TRBJ2-1; 8 bases agree with TRBD1. The V gene's germline CDR1 is SGDLS and CDR2 YYNGEE. The CDR3 runs to 15 residues. Trimming removed 3 bases from V and 7 bases from J; junction bases left unmatched: 9. Using reference TRBV9 and TRBJ2-1 for the parts outside the CDR3, the full variable domain is DSGVTQTPKHLITATGQRVTLRCSPRSGDLSVYWYQQSLDQGLQFLIQYYNGEERAKGNILERFSAQQFPDLHSELNLSSLELGDSALYFCASSARTGFGNEQFFGPGTRLTVL.

The CDR3 loop reads CASSLVGGRSYEQYF. For the CDR3, the DNA is TGTGCCAGCAGCTTGGTAGGGGGCCGTAGTTACGAGCAGTACTTC. The chain has TRBV5-6 and TRBJ2-7; 7 positions agree with TRBD1. This CDR3 is 15 amino acids long. Germline V gives CDR1 SGHDT, CDR2 YYEEEE. J lost 4 bases, V lost 0 bases, and 7 bases had no gene match.

Here the CDR3 reads CASSQGPGGAGAQYF. In nucleotides, the CDR3 is TGTGCCAGCAGCCAAGGTCCGGGGGGGGCCGGTGCCCAGTACTTC. The chain carries TRBV4-2 and TRBJ2-5; TRBD2 agrees at 8 bases. Germline trimming cut 1 base from V and 9 bases from J; bases unmatched to any gene: 10. The CDR3 is 15 residues long. The germline CDR1 and CDR2 sequences are LGHNA and YNFKEQ.

The CDR3 is CASSGHRGMYSSSYLGYTF. CDR3 bases: TGTGCCAGCAGCGGACACAGGGGGATGTACTCGTCTTCCTATTTGGGCTACACCTTC. The chain links TRBV7-9 to TRBJ1-2, with 8 positions matching TRBD1. V dropped 5 bases and J dropped 8; count of bases not matched to a gene: 25. CDR1 and CDR2 from the germline V gene are SEHNR and FQNEAQ (reference sequence). This CDR3 spans 19 amino acids.

The chain is built from TRBV7-2 and TRBJ2-2; unclear D gene. The CDR3 totals 15 residues. V was shortened by 1 base and J by 0 bases, with 6 bases between the two germline ends. Germline assignment: CDR1 SGHTA and CDR2 FQGNSA. The CDR3 DNA is TGTGCCAGCAGCTTAGAGACTCCGAACACCGGGGAGCTGTTTTTT. The encoded protein is CASSLETPNTGELFF.

This rearrangement joins TRBV4-3 to TRBJ1-1, with TRBD1 identical over 12 bases. V shed 4 bases and J 4 bases; nucleotides not matched to a gene: 10. The CDR3 spans 17 residues. Per the germline V gene, CDR1 is LGHNA and CDR2 is YSLEER. The CDR3 sequence: CASSPQRDRGLGTEAFF. The CDR3 DNA reads as TGCGCCAGCAGCCCCCAACGGGACAGGGGGCTGGGCACTGAAGCTTTCTTT.

The V gene is TRBV11-2, the J gene TRBJ1-5; 7 nucleotides agree with TRBD1. Germline CDR1 SGHAT, CDR2 FQNNGV. Trimming cost V 5 bases and J 1 base; bases outside gene matches: 5. This CDR3 comprises 15 residues. The CDR3 sequence: CASSLTGASNQPQHF. Here the CDR3 DNA reads TGTGCCAGCAGCCTCACAGGGGCGAGCAATCAGCCCCAGCATTTT.

The chain uses TRBV4-3 and TRBJ1-2; 7 nucleotides match TRBD1. Germline V gene lookup returns CDR1 LGHNA and CDR2 YSLEER. J gave up 5 bases and V 2 bases, and 5 bases lay outside the gene matches. This CDR3 comprises 14 residues. CDR3 residues: CASSQTGERYGYTF. The DNA of the CDR3 is TGCGCCAGCAGCCAAACAGGGGAGAGATATGGCTACACCTTC.

The rearrangement joins TRBV6-6 to TRBJ2-1; 11 bases fit TRBD2. Germline lookup yields CDR1 MNHNY and CDR2 SVGAGI (reference sequence). Unmatched junction bases numbered 3, after V lost 6 bases and J lost 5 bases. This CDR3 has 14 amino acids. The CDR3 bases are TGTGCCAGCAGCCCGGGACTAGCGGACAATGAGCAGTTCTTC. This codes for CASSPGLADNEQFF.

The J gene is TRBJ2-1, the V gene TRBV9, with TRBD2 matching over 11 bases. Trimming at V came to 0 bases and at J to 9 bases, leaving 2 bases not matched to a gene. The CDR3 length is 14 residues. Per the germline V gene, CDR1 is SGDLS and CDR2 is YYNGEE. CDR3 sequence reads: CASSVELAGAEQFF. The CDR3 region has the DNA TGTGCCAGCAGCGTAGAACTAGCGGGGGCTGAGCAGTTCTTC.

This clone was observed once. The chain carries TRBV11-2 and TRBJ2-1, with D perhaps matching TRBD2 (6 bases). The CDR3 extends over 16 amino acids. The V gene's germline CDR1 is SGHAT and CDR2 FQNNGV. V was trimmed by 3 bases and J by 5 bases, leaving 17 bases between them. The CDR3 coding sequence is TGTGCCAGCAGCTTGTCCGGAGGGTATGCCAACAATGAGCAGTTCTTC. It specifies CASSLSGGYANNEQFF.

This clone was recorded once. The chain joins TRBV29-1 to TRBJ2-5, with a tentative D call TRBD2 (6 bases). Trimming removed 6 bases from V and 5 bases from J, with 13 bases in between. The CDR3 extends over 12 amino acids. Looked up from germline, CDR1 is SQVTM and CDR2 is ANQGSEA. The CDR3 here is CSVTDRGETQYF. CDR3 bases: TGCAGCGTAACCGACCGGGGGGAGACCCAGTACTTC.

The rearrangement joins TRBV9 to TRBJ2-7; 8 bases fit TRBD1. CDR1 and CDR2 from the germline V gene are SGDLS and YYNGEE. The CDR3 length is 16 residues. The junction had 13 bases not matched to a gene; V was cut back by 3 bases and J by 5 bases. Written as DNA, the CDR3 is TGTGCCAGCAGCGCCAAGGTAGGGGACAGGTACGACGAGCAGTACTTC. This gives the protein CASSAKVGDRYDEQYF. The full variable domain, with the rest looked up from reference TRBV9 and TRBJ2-7, is DSGVTQTPKHLITATGQRVTLRCSPRSGDLSVYWYQQSLDQGLQFLIQYYNGEERAKGNILERFSAQQFPDLHSELNLSSLELGDSALYFCASSAKVGDRYDEQYFGPGTRLTVT.

CDR3 sequence (DNA): TGCGCCAGCAGCGGACTAGCGTCCTGGGCAGATACGCAGTATTTT. Amino acid sequence: CASSGLASWADTQYF. This chain joins TRBV5-1 and TRBJ2-3, with 9 nucleotides matching TRBD2. Looked up from germline, CDR1 is SGHRS and CDR2 is YFSETQ. This CDR3 is built from 15 residues. The ends lost 4 bases at V and 4 bases at J; junction bases unmatched: 7.

V is TRBV19 and J is TRBJ2-1; the match to TRBD2 covers 11 bases. There are 15 residues in the CDR3. The ends lost 3 bases at V and 8 bases at J; junction bases unmatched: 6. Per the germline V gene, CDR1 is LNHDA and CDR2 is SQIVND (reference sequence). CDR3 amino acids: CASSIGASGRYEQFF. CDR3 DNA: TGTGCCAGTAGTATTGGGGCTAGCGGGAGGTATGAGCAGTTCTTC. Based on the CDR3 plus reference TRBV19 and TRBJ2-1, the full variable domain is DGGITQSPKYLFRKEGQNVTLSCEQNLNHDAMYWYRQDPGQGLRLIYYSQIVNDFQKGDIAEGYSVSREKKESFPLTVTSAQKNPTAFYLCASSIGASGRYEQFFGPGTRLTVL.

This clone was observed a handful of times. This chain uses TRBV5-1 with TRBJ2-7; D gene unclear. The germline gives CDR1 SGHRS, CDR2 YFSETQ. V shed 0 bases and J shed 3 bases, with 7 bases lying between them. The CDR3 sequence is 13 residues long. CDR3 sequence: CASSLGNGYEQYF. The CDR3, as DNA: TGCGCCAGCAGCTTGGGTAACGGCTACGAGCAGTACTTC.

This chain uses TRBV7-3 with TRBJ2-1; 7 positions agree with TRBD2. The CDR3 runs 15 residues. The ends lost 2 bases at V and 2 bases at J; junction bases unmatched: 3. From germline, CDR1 is SGHTA and CDR2 FQGTGA. The CDR3 sequence is CASSLGGGTYNEQFF. The CDR3 nucleotides are TGTGCCAGCAGCTTAGGCGGGGGAACCTACAATGAGCAGTTCTTC.

The V call is TRBV10-3, the J call TRBJ2-1, with no clear D. The CDR3 consists of 12 residues. The V gene lost 3 bases and the J gene lost 5 bases, with 5 bases spanning the gap. The V gene's germline CDR1 is ENHRY and CDR2 SYGVKD. CDR3 bases: TGTGCCATCAGTGAACAGAACAATGAGCAGTTCTTC. It encodes CAISEQNNEQFF.

This sequence joins TRBV19 and TRBJ2-3; 9 bases are shared with TRBD1. CDR3 length: 16 residues. V lost 7 bases, J lost 3 bases, and 11 bases stayed unmatched. Germline lookup yields CDR1 LNHDA and CDR2 SQIVND (reference sequence). CDR3 sequence: CASKSVGTGRTDTQYF. In DNA form, the CDR3 reads TGTGCCAGTAAGAGCGTTGGGACAGGGCGGACAGATACGCAGTATTTT.

The V gene is TRBV18, the J gene TRBJ2-7; TRBD1 is a possible D gene (5 bases). The CDR3 length is 14 residues. The germline CDR1 and CDR2 sequences are KGHSH and LQKENI. The ends were cut back, 6 bases at V and 0 bases at J, with 12 bases in the middle. CDR3: CASSPQTVSYEQYF. CDR3 bases: TGTGCCAGCTCTCCTCAGACAGTCTCCTACGAGCAGTACTTC.

The chain carries TRBV7-2 and TRBJ2-5, with D perhaps TRBD2 (5 bases). This CDR3 comprises 17 residues. CDR1 is SGHTA, CDR2 FQGNSA, per germline. V lost 0 bases, J lost 6 bases, and 20 bases lay in between. The CDR3 is CASSLASPRGSAKTQYF. CDR3 nucleotide sequence: TGTGCCAGCAGCTTAGCGTCCCCCAGAGGGAGTGCTAAGACCCAGTACTTC.

The V gene is TRBV7-2, the J gene TRBJ2-5; TRBD1 agrees at 7 bases. Germline-derived CDR1 and CDR2 are SGHTA and FQGNSA. This CDR3 is 17 amino acids long. The junction had 17 bases not matched to a gene; V was cut back by 5 bases and J by 5 bases. The CDR3 region is CASSRSQTGRMWETQYF. The DNA for the CDR3 is TGTGCCAGCAGCCGGAGCCAGACAGGGCGGATGTGGGAGACCCAGTACTTC.